This T cell receptor beta chain was observed in a study of T cell responses to AZD1222 COVID-19 vaccine. Concerning this clone: The target antigen is unknown.

Findings and limits, study-wide: Targets within unmutated variant regions were reportedly found for nearly half of spike-specific TCRs. Two AZD1222 administrations were followed by greater Spike-specific TCR breadth and depth. Clonal diversity may have been underestimated, and the donors were mostly white British, with more females than males.

With 3 bases clipped from V and 4 bases from J, the junction kept 12 bases outside the gene matches. Germline V gene lookup returns CDR1 SGHDN and CDR2 FVKESK. This CDR3 contains 16 residues. Libraries were prepared by immunoSEQ multiplex PCR; TCRdb keeps only in-frame clonotypes and omits some of them. The sample has 110,000 to 150,000 clones, more than 75% seen once; the top ten hold around 3.1%. This sequence was found in an adult who received the AZD1222 COVID-19 vaccine. This chain joins TRBV14 and TRBJ2-7; 7 bases match TRBD2. Here the sequenced sample was peripheral blood, taken 28 days after the second AZD1222 dose. In nucleotides, the CDR3 is TGTGCCAGCAGCCATTCTTCGGCGGGAGTGTTTTACGAGCAGTACTTC. Encoded protein: CASSHSSAGVFYEQYF.